These 21 T cell receptor beta chains originate from one sample sequenced in a study of T cell responses to AZD1222 COVID-19 vaccine (dated by TCRdb to the early 2020s). Library creation used the immunoSEQ multiplex PCR assay. The immuneACCESS repertoire file appears here via TCRdb, limited to in-frame rearrangements. These files lack a portion of the clones; in checked studies, under half of the deficit traces to unresolved V genes, and the cause of the others is not known. Here the sample has about 150,000 clones; 89% occur a single time. The ten largest account for approximately 5.1% of the sample. Interpreted using the paper, the time point label stands for: baseline before first vaccination. Specimen: peripheral blood, collected on day 0 of AZD1222 vaccination. These receptors were collected from an adult in good health.

There are a few counts of this clone. The chain links TRBV15 to TRBJ1-1; possible D gene TRBD1, 5 bases. The CDR3 covers 13 residues. Germline loops: CDR1 LNHNV, CDR2 YYDKDF (reference sequence). Trimming cost V 1 base and J 5 bases, with 8 bases left between them. The chain's CDR3 is CATSRGGRTEAFF. The DNA of the CDR3 is TGTGCCACCAGCAGAGGGGGCCGGACTGAAGCTTTCTTT.

The chain links TRBV28 to TRBJ1-2; D unresolved. V gave up 5 bases and J gave up 0 bases, with 4 bases separating them. The germline gives CDR1 MDHEN, CDR2 SYDVKM. This CDR3 is built from 12 residues. As DNA, the CDR3 is TGTGCCAGCAGTCTCACTAACTATGGCTACACCTTC. This gives the protein CASSLTNYGYTF.

The chain couples TRBV6-5 to TRBJ2-7; 11 bases are a match to TRBD2. The CDR3 length is 14 residues. Looked up from germline, CDR1 is MNHEY and CDR2 is SVGAGI. With V trimmed by 8 bases and J by 3 bases, 6 bases remained unmatched. The CDR3 sequence is CASSGTSGYYEQYF. In DNA, the CDR3 is TGTGCCAGCTCCGGGACTAGCGGATACTACGAGCAGTACTTC.

The chain joins TRBV5-1 to TRBJ1-1; 9 bases line up with TRBD1. This CDR3 contains 14 residues. The V and J ends lost 4 bases and 4 bases, in that order; junction bases with no gene match: 5. The germline V gene has CDR1 SGHRS and CDR2 YFSETQ. The CDR3 DNA sequence: TGCGCCAGCAGCACTACGACAGGGGGCACTGAAGCTTTCTTT. It yields the protein CASSTTTGGTEAFF.

This clone appeared a few times. This chain connects TRBV7-3 to TRBJ1-1; 8 bases line up with TRBD1. Trimming at V came to 2 bases and at J to 5 bases, leaving 7 bases not matched to a gene. Germline CDR1 and CDR2: SGHTA and FQGTGA. The CDR3 is made up of 15 amino acids. The DNA of the CDR3 is TGTGCCAGCAGCTTAGGCGGGACAGGAGGGACTGAAGCTTTCTTT. Its translation is CASSLGGTGGTEAFF.

The gene calls are TRBV5-1 and TRBJ2-3; 14 nucleotides line up with TRBD2. Trimming took 3 bases from V and 2 from J; bases not matched to a gene: 5. The CDR3 is 17 residues long. CDR1 SGHRS and CDR2 YFSETQ come from the germline V gene. The CDR3 DNA is TGCGCCAGCAGCTCGGGACTAGCGGGGGTTTTCACAGATACGCAGTATTTT. It encodes CASSSGLAGVFTDTQYF. Variable domain in full (rest from reference TRBV5-1 and TRBJ2-3): KAGVTQTPRYLIKTRGQQVTLSCSPISGHRSVSWYQQTPGQGLQFLFEYFSETQRNKGNFPGRFSGRQFSNSRSEMNVSTLELGDSALYLCASSSGLAGVFTDTQYFGPGTRLTVL.

The V and J genes are TRBV15 and TRBJ2-1; D call uncertain. The germline V gene has CDR1 LNHNV and CDR2 YYDKDF (reference sequence). The CDR3 length is 15 residues. V was clipped by 0 bases and J by 9 bases, with 15 bases between them. CDR3 in amino acids: CATSREGSLSGEQFF. CDR3 nucleotides: TGTGCCACCAGCAGAGAAGGCAGTCTGAGTGGTGAGCAGTTCTTC.

The V gene is TRBV19, the J gene TRBJ2-5; no clear D gene. The CDR3 is 15 residues long. CDR1 LNHDA and CDR2 SQIVND come from the germline V gene (reference sequence). V was pared by 4 bases and J by 0 bases, with 12 bases between. The CDR3 here is CASSTKDWYQETQYF. The CDR3 region has the DNA TGTGCCAGTAGTACGAAAGACTGGTACCAAGAGACCCAGTACTTC.

This clone was recorded once. The V and J genes are TRBV11-2 and TRBJ2-2; D remains unclear. CDR1 SGHAT and CDR2 FQNNGV come from the germline V gene. With 5 bases removed from V and 6 bases from J, the gap between germline ends came to 10 bases. The CDR3 runs 13 residues. The CDR3 spells CASSPARAGELFF. The CDR3 DNA reads as TGTGCCAGCAGCCCGGCCCGAGCCGGGGAGCTGTTTTTT.

The rearrangement uses TRBV9 and TRBJ2-7, with unresolved D. The germline V gene encodes CDR1 SGDLS and CDR2 YYNGEE. Trimming removed 3 bases from V and 3 bases from J, with 16 bases in between. The CDR3 loop spans 15 amino acids. The CDR3 reads CASSAESTTYYEQYF. The CDR3 nucleotides read TGTGCCAGCAGCGCCGAGTCGACAACGTACTACGAGCAGTACTTC.

The rearrangement uses TRBV28 and TRBJ2-7; D is possibly TRBD1 (5 bases). Trimming took off 2 bases at V and 2 bases at J, with 7 bases between the two ends. Looked up from germline, CDR1 is MDHEN and CDR2 is SYDVKM. There are 13 residues in the CDR3. The CDR3 DNA follows: TGTGCCAGCAGTTTACAGGGTGCCTACGAGCAGTACTTC. Amino acids: CASSLQGAYEQYF.

This clone was recorded only once. The chain has TRBV28 and TRBJ1-2; D is uncertain. The CDR3 extends over 13 amino acids. The germline gives CDR1 MDHEN, CDR2 SYDVKM. Between the trimmed V and J ends, which lost 2 bases and 6 bases, there was a span of 10 bases. CDR3 nucleotide sequence: TGTGCCAGCAGTTTACCCCGGGTAGATGGCTACACCTTC. Translation: CASSLPRVDGYTF.

This clone has a single count. V usage is TRBV4-2 and J usage is TRBJ2-7; TRBD1 matches 7 bases. Germline trimming cut 0 bases from V and 3 bases from J; bases unmatched to any gene: 11. This CDR3 is 17 amino acids long. The germline V gene has CDR1 LGHNA and CDR2 YNFKEQ. The CDR3 bases are TGTGCCAGCAGCCAAGATCTTATAGGGGGCTACCTCTACGAGCAGTACTTC. Its protein product is CASSQDLIGGYLYEQYF.

The CDR3, as DNA: TGTGCCAGCAGCTGGGAGGGGCAAGCTGGAAACACCATATATTTT. Protein product: CASSWEGQAGNTIYF. The chain is built from TRBV3-1 (or the pseudogene TRBV3-2) and TRBJ1-3, with a possible D match to TRBD1 (5 bases). This CDR3 is 15 amino acids long. CDR1 and CDR2 (germline): LGHDT, YNNKEL (reference sequence). Trimming took 5 bases from V and 2 from J, leaving 13 bases between them.

The chain links TRBV5-5 to TRBJ2-1, with TRBD2 identical over 10 bases. CDR1 is SGHKS, CDR2 YYEKEE, per germline (reference sequence). The CDR3 loop spans 15 amino acids. J was trimmed by 3 bases and V by 0 bases; bases with no gene match: 0. The CDR3, as DNA: TGTGCCAGCAGCTTGGGGACTAGCGGCTACAATGAGCAGTTCTTC. Amino acid sequence: CASSLGTSGYNEQFF.

The chain has TRBV29-1 and TRBJ2-5, with 8 positions matching TRBD2. CDR1 and CDR2 from the germline V gene are SQVTM and ANQGSEA. The CDR3 length is 13 residues. V shed 7 bases, J shed 5 bases, and the junction held 9 bases outside the gene matches. Here the CDR3 DNA reads TGCAGCGGGGGGCGGGAGGCGGAGGAGACCCAGTACTTC. Its translation is CSGGREAEETQYF.

This clone was counted once. The gene calls are TRBV3-1 (or the pseudogene TRBV3-2) and TRBJ1-1, with D perhaps TRBD1 (6 bases). Per germline, CDR1 LGHDT and CDR2 YNNKEL (reference sequence). V lost 6 bases to trimming and J lost 5 bases, with 16 bases between them. There are 14 residues in the CDR3. In nucleotides, the CDR3 is TGTGCCAGCAGATTGAGGGGGAGCAGGACTGAAGCTTTCTTT. It translates to CASRLRGSRTEAFF.

This clone has only a few counts. The chain links TRBV5-4 to TRBJ1-6; TRBD1 might be the D (5 bases). CDR3 length: 15 residues. Germline values: CDR1 SGHNT, CDR2 YYREEE (reference sequence). Trimming took off 0 bases at V and 10 bases at J, with 14 bases between the two ends. The CDR3 sequence is CASSLESGLHSPLHF. Written as DNA, the CDR3 is TGTGCCAGCAGCTTGGAGTCAGGGCTTCACTCACCCCTCCACTTT.

The J gene is TRBJ1-1, the V gene TRBV7-2, with D possibly matching TRBD1 (6 bases). The CDR3 is 14 amino acids. Germline V gene sequence: CDR1 SGHTA, CDR2 FQGNSA. The V gene lost 5 bases and the J gene lost 6 bases, with 16 bases spanning the gap. CDR3 protein: CASSLLNRAAEAFF. The DNA for the CDR3 is TGTGCCAGCAGCCTTTTAAACAGGGCCGCTGAAGCTTTCTTT.

V gene TRBV13 combines with J gene TRBJ1-4; the match to TRBD1 covers 7 bases. Germline lookup yields CDR1 PRHDT and CDR2 FYEKMQ (reference sequence). The junction had 2 bases not matched to a gene; V was cut back by 0 bases and J by 4 bases. The CDR3 extends over 15 amino acids. The CDR3 sequence is CASSLGGGDNEKLFF. The DNA for the CDR3 is TGTGCCAGCAGCTTAGGAGGGGGCGATAATGAAAAACTGTTTTTT. The variable domain in full, with the rest retrieved from reference TRBV13 and TRBJ1-4, is AAGVIQSPRHLIKEKRETATLKCYPIPRHDTVYWYQQGPGQDPQFLISFYEKMQSDKGSIPDRFSAQQFSDYHSELNMSSLELGDSALYFCASSLGGGDNEKLFFGSGTQLSVL.

This clone has just one count. V and J are TRBV16 and TRBJ1-2; unclear D gene. The CDR3 length is 14 residues. Germline V CDR1 and CDR2: KGHSY, FQNENV. V gave up 0 bases and J gave up 7 bases, with 12 bases separating them. CDR3 sequence reads: CASSQSVHLGGYTF. DNA of the CDR3: TGTGCCAGCAGCCAATCGGTACATTTGGGTGGCTACACCTTC.